This paragraph reports one T cell receptor beta chain. Its matching antigen is unknown. The sample belongs to a study of cytomegalovirus exposure and HLA in healthy donors. Findings of the study overall: In vitro work confirmed that a few CMV-associated chains recognize CMV antigens. Some TCR beta chains (around 160 of them) were listed as cytomegalovirus-associated.

Assay: immunoSEQ multiplex PCR; the TCRdb copy retains only in-frame clones and omits some. This table has 60,000 to 70,000 clones, 80% to 95% appearing once. The V and J ends lost 7 bases and 7 bases, in that order; junction bases with no gene match: 8. Germline values: CDR1 SNHLY, CDR2 FYNNEI. CDR3 size: 13 residues. Sequencing input: PBMCs. This TCR was sampled from a man between 18 and 29 years old in good health and CMV-seropositive. This rearrangement joins TRBV2 to TRBJ1-1; 8 bases match TRBD1. The DNA for the CDR3 is TGTGCCAGCAACACAGGGGGGGGGATTGAAGCTTTCTTT. Translated: CASNTGGGIEAFF.